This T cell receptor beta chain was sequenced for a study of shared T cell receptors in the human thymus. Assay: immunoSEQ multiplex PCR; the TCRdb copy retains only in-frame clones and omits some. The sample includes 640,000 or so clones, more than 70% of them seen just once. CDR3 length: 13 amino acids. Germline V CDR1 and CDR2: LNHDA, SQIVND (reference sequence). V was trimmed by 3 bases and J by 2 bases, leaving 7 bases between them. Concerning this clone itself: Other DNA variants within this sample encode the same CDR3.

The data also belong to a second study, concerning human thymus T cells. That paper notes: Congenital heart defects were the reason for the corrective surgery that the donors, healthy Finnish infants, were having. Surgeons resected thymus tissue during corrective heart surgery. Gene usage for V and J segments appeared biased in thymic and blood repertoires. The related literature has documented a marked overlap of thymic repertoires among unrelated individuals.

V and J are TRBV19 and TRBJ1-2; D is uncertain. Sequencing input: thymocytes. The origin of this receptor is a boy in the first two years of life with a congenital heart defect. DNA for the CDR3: TGTGCCAGTAGTATGGGAGGAAACTATGGCTACACCTTC. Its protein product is CASSMGGNYGYTF. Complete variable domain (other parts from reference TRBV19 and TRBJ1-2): DGGITQSPKYLFRKEGQNVTLSCEQNLNHDAMYWYRQDPGQGLRLIYYSQIVNDFQKGDIAEGYSVSREKKESFPLTVTSAQKNPTAFYLCASSMGGNYGYTFGSGTRLTVV.